Shown below are 6 T cell receptor beta chains from a single sample sequenced in a study of cytomegalovirus exposure and HLA in healthy donors. Sequenced by immunoSEQ multiplex PCR; TCRdb stores in-frame clones only, minus some. The sample gives more than 85,000 clones, 86% of which show up once; around 4.1% is in the top ten. Sequenced input: PBMCs. Receptors originate from a woman younger than 35 in good health and CMV-seropositive.

The chain couples TRBV5-1 to TRBJ1-6, with TRBD1 matching over 12 bases. The CDR3 has 16 residues. Trimming cost V 4 bases and J 9 bases; bases outside gene matches: 8. Looked up from germline, CDR1 is SGHRS and CDR2 is YFSETQ. CDR3 amino acids: CASSGGQGAISSPLHF. In DNA form, the CDR3 reads TGCGCCAGCAGCGGGGGACAGGGGGCAATAAGTTCACCCCTCCACTTT.

The rearrangement links TRBV5-5 to TRBJ1-2; 9 bases are a match to TRBD1. The CDR3 extends over 13 amino acids. Germline trimming cut 3 bases from V and 9 bases from J; bases unmatched to any gene: 6. CDR1 SGHKS and CDR2 YYEKEE come from the germline V gene (reference sequence). CDR3 bases: TGTGCCAGCAGCTCCACAGGGGGCCGCAGCTACACCTTC. It specifies CASSSTGGRSYTF.

The chain links TRBV5-1 to TRBJ1-3; no firm D call. This CDR3 has 17 amino acids. CDR1 and CDR2 from the germline V gene are SGHRS and YFSETQ. Trimming removed 0 bases at V and 0 bases at J, with 13 bases between. CDR3 coding DNA: TGCGCCAGCAGCTTGGGGAGGACCCGAAGCTCTGGAAACACCATATATTTT. Protein product: CASSLGRTRSSGNTIYF.

V gene TRBV19 combines with J gene TRBJ2-5; perhaps TRBD1 as D (6 bases). The CDR3 is made up of 14 amino acids. Looked up from germline, CDR1 is LNHDA and CDR2 is SQIVND (reference sequence). Trimming cost V 3 bases and J 3 bases, with 11 bases left between them. Here the CDR3 DNA reads TGTGCCAGTAGTATTGGGACACCGAAAGAGACCCAGTACTTC. Translated, it gives CASSIGTPKETQYF.

The chain is built from TRBV4-2 and TRBJ1-2; 8 bases agree with TRBD1. CDR3 length: 19 residues. The germline V gene encodes CDR1 LGHNA and CDR2 YNFKEQ. After removal of 0 bases from V and 4 bases from J, the junction contained 16 bases not matched to a gene. The CDR3 DNA reads TGTGCCAGCAGCCAAGAAATTTTGGGGACAGGCGTGGGGGGCTATGGCTACACCTTC. Amino acids: CASSQEILGTGVGGYGYTF.

This clone was found a few times. This chain's CDR3 is CASSLVGTSGRYEQYF. CDR3 nucleotides: TGTGCCAGCAGCTTAGTCGGGACTAGCGGGCGCTACGAGCAGTACTTC. V is TRBV11-3 and J is TRBJ2-7; 12 positions agree with TRBD2. Germline lookup yields CDR1 SGHNT and CDR2 YENEEA. This CDR3 region has 16 residues. Losses at the gene ends were 1 base for V and 3 bases for J; bases not matched to a gene: 4.